The clone carrying this TCR beta chain was recorded once. Its antigen remains unknown. The CDR3 is 16 amino acids. This sample is drawn from a study of blood T cells in healthy people across ages. It was with a sample-barcoded 5' primer and a J-beta primer mix that a second PCR of roughly 6 to 12 cycles was run. TCRdb processed the 5' RACE reads anew with MiXCR; each CDR3 protein has one entry. The sample has 650,000 to 1,000,000 distinct CDR3 sequences; around 34% are singletons. Donors were systemically healthy Caucasian individuals from Russia aged roughly 6 to 100 years. Total RNA amounts of at least 5 micrograms were extracted per sample. Findings and caveats of the study: Since the PBMCs were unsorted, naive and antigen-experienced cells could not be conclusively compared.

The V call is TRBV21-1, the J call TRBJ2-4; the table's D call of TRBD2 was not tested on the DNA. The assigned J gene may be wrong: the sequence end matches TRBJ2-7 better. TRBV21-1 is a documented pseudogene. This TCR derives from a man between 18 and 35 years old in good health. Sequencing used blood. In DNA, the CDR3 is TGTGCCAGCAGCAAATTAGGGCCTCCTCGATGCTACGAGCAGTACTTC. It specifies CASSKLGPPRCYEQYF.